Shown below are 17 T cell receptor beta chains from a single sample sequenced in a study of blood T cell repertoires in COVID-19. Assay: immunoSEQ multiplex PCR; the TCRdb copy retains only in-frame clones and omits some. The sample records 40,000 to 60,000 clones, 55% to 70% being singletons. Sequencing was carried out using peripheral blood. The receptors shown here come from a woman between 65 and 79 years old with acute or convalescent COVID-19.

The chain carries TRBV28 and TRBJ1-5; D is ambiguous. Germline-derived CDR1 and CDR2 are MDHEN and SYDVKM. Deletions cut 3 bases from V and 3 bases from J, with 9 bases between. CDR3 length: 14 residues. CDR3 nucleotide sequence: TGTGCCAGCAGTTTGGTACAGTACAATCAGCCCCAGCATTTT. Its translation is CASSLVQYNQPQHF.

V and J are TRBV24-1 and TRBJ1-1; no definite D call. The CDR3 extends over 14 amino acids. Germline lookup yields CDR1 KGHDR and CDR2 SFDVKD. The V gene lost 9 bases and the J gene lost 4 bases, with 17 bases spanning the gap. CDR3: CATGTRPRSTEAFF. The CDR3 nucleotides read TGTGCCACCGGAACGAGGCCTCGCTCCACTGAAGCTTTCTTT.

The rearrangement uses TRBV4-1 and TRBJ2-1; 10 positions agree with TRBD2. Germline V lookup: CDR1 MGHRA, CDR2 YSYEKL. The CDR3 length is 16 residues. V lost 4 bases and J lost 3; bases outside the gene matches: 6. CDR3 loop: CASSPPGLADYNEQFF. CDR3 sequence (DNA): TGCGCCAGCAGCCCCCCCGGACTAGCGGACTACAATGAGCAGTTCTTC.

This clone was detected only once. This chain uses TRBV2 with TRBJ2-5; 12 positions match TRBD1. Germline V gene data show CDR1 as SNHLY and CDR2 as FYNNEI. With 4 bases clipped from V and 5 bases from J, the junction kept 8 bases outside the gene matches. CDR3 size: 16 residues. CDR3 loop: CASSGGTGGLGETQYF. CDR3 sequence (DNA): TGTGCCAGCAGTGGTGGGACAGGGGGCTTAGGGGAGACCCAGTACTTC. Combining the CDR3 with reference TRBV2 and TRBJ2-5 gives the whole variable domain EPEVTQTPSHQVTQMGQEVILRCVPISNHLYFYWYRQILGQKVEFLVSFYNNEISEKSEIFDDQFSVERPDGSNFTLKIRSTKLEDSAMYFCASSGGTGGLGETQYFGPGTRLLVL.

The chain uses TRBV7-3 and TRBJ2-3, with 12 bases lining up with TRBD2. CDR3 size: 15 residues. The ends lost 5 bases at V and 7 bases at J; junction bases unmatched: 7. The germline gives CDR1 SGHTA, CDR2 FQGTGA. CDR3 coding DNA: TGTGCCAGCAGCCGGACTAGCGGGGTACAGCATACGCAGTATTTT. It encodes CASSRTSGVQHTQYF.

The chain has TRBV29-1 and TRBJ2-3; 9 nucleotides match TRBD2. The ends lost 1 base at V and 3 bases at J; junction bases unmatched: 2. Germline V gene data show CDR1 as SQVTM and CDR2 as ANQGSEA. CDR3 length: 14 residues. CDR3 amino acids: CSVEASGMTDTQYF. The CDR3 DNA follows: TGCAGCGTTGAAGCTAGCGGGATGACAGATACGCAGTATTTT.

The rearrangement uses TRBV28 and TRBJ1-5, with TRBD1 identical over 9 bases. Germline assignment: CDR1 MDHEN and CDR2 SYDVKM. This CDR3 region has 19 residues. V shed 2 bases and J 1 base; nucleotides not matched to a gene: 12. The CDR3 protein is CASSLGTGSGKRSNQPQHF. The CDR3 DNA follows: TGTGCCAGCAGTTTAGGGACAGGGTCGGGGAAACGGAGCAATCAGCCCCAGCATTTT.

The rearrangement joins TRBV4-1 to TRBJ1-1, with a weak D call TRBD1 (6 bases). This CDR3 contains 15 residues. CDR1 and CDR2 (germline): MGHRA, YSYEKL. Trimming left V 2 bases short and J 1 base short, with 11 bases between. The CDR3 is CASSQNLQGNTEAFF. The CDR3 DNA follows: TGCGCCAGCAGCCAAAACTTACAGGGGAACACTGAAGCTTTCTTT.

This clone was recorded at least ten times. The chain's CDR3 is CASSLQDRGFYGYTF. CDR3 nucleotide sequence: TGTGCCAGCAGCCTCCAAGACAGGGGCTTCTATGGCTACACCTTC. The chain recombines TRBV3-1 (or the pseudogene TRBV3-2) with TRBJ1-2; the match to TRBD1 covers 8 bases. Germline V gene lookup returns CDR1 LGHDT and CDR2 YNNKEL (reference sequence). The CDR3 runs to 15 residues. V was pared by 4 bases and J by 4 bases, with 8 bases of the junction left unmatched.

The CDR3 loop reads CASSEPNTEAFF. The CDR3 DNA follows: TGTGCCAGCAGTGAACCTAACACTGAAGCTTTCTTT. The rearrangement uses TRBV2 and TRBJ1-1; D is unresolved. V was cut by 2 bases and J by 2 bases, with 3 bases left in between. CDR1 SNHLY and CDR2 FYNNEI come from the germline V gene. The CDR3 is 12 residues long. Complete variable domain (other parts from reference TRBV2 and TRBJ1-1): EPEVTQTPSHQVTQMGQEVILRCVPISNHLYFYWYRQILGQKVEFLVSFYNNEISEKSEIFDDQFSVERPDGSNFTLKIRSTKLEDSAMYFCASSEPNTEAFFGQGTRLTVV.

This clone has just a few counts. The V and J genes are TRBV12-3 or TRBV12-4 and TRBJ1-5, with a weak D call TRBD1 (5 bases). The CDR3 length is 13 residues. Trimming took 6 bases from V and 6 from J, leaving 12 bases between them. CDR3 sequence (DNA): TGTGCCAGCAGGATATCGGGGGGTCAGCCCCAGCATTTT. It is translated as CASRISGGQPQHF.

Only a few counts were recorded for this clone. This chain connects TRBV19 to TRBJ2-7; TRBD2 is a possible D gene (6 bases). This CDR3 is 13 amino acids long. Germline V gene data show CDR1 as LNHDA and CDR2 as SQIVND (reference sequence). With 9 bases removed from V and 0 bases from J, the gap between germline ends came to 12 bases. CDR3 loop: CASRRADSYEQYF. The CDR3 DNA is TGTGCCAGCAGGAGGGCAGACTCCTACGAGCAGTACTTC.

V and J are TRBV25-1 and TRBJ1-1, with a tentative D call TRBD1 (6 bases). V lost 3 bases and J 1 base, leaving 9 bases between the germline ends. The CDR3 has 14 residues. From germline, CDR1 is MGHDK and CDR2 SYGVNS. The CDR3 nucleotides read TGTGCCAGCAGTGACACAGGGCCGAACACTGAAGCTTTCTTT. Translation: CASSDTGPNTEAFF.

This clone has just a few counts. The J gene is TRBJ1-5, the V gene TRBV15, with 11 bases aligning to TRBD1. Germline CDR1 and CDR2: LNHNV and YYDKDF (reference sequence). V dropped 8 bases and J dropped 5; count of bases not matched to a gene: 8. The CDR3 length is 15 residues. CDR3 protein: CATSPGGQGDQPQHF. CDR3 DNA sequence: TGTGCCACCTCCCCGGGGGGACAGGGGGATCAGCCCCAGCATTTT.

The chain's CDR3 is CASSYSGSGSIYEQYF. The CDR3 nucleotides read TGTGCCAGCAGTTACTCGGGTAGCGGGAGTATTTACGAGCAGTACTTC. V is TRBV6-2 or TRBV6-3 and J is TRBJ2-7, with 9 nucleotides matching TRBD2. The trim removed 0 bases at V and 4 bases at J, leaving 7 bases unmatched. CDR3 length: 16 amino acids. Germline CDR1 MNHEY, CDR2 SVGEGT.

This sequence joins TRBV3-1 (or the pseudogene TRBV3-2) and TRBJ1-2; no clear D gene. The germline V gene has CDR1 LGHDT and CDR2 YNNKEL (reference sequence). The CDR3 extends over 13 amino acids. Trimming stripped 3 bases from V and 2 bases from J, with 7 bases between. The CDR3 sequence: CASSQNLNYGYTF. Here the CDR3 DNA reads TGTGCCAGCAGCCAGAACCTAAACTATGGCTACACCTTC.

The chain carries TRBV7-7 and TRBJ2-5; D gene uncertain. Deletions cut 5 bases from V and 5 bases from J, with 12 bases between. The CDR3 has 13 amino acids. Germline CDR1 SSHAT, CDR2 FNYEAQ (reference sequence). The CDR3 loop reads CASSQSRYETQYF. The CDR3 DNA reads as TGTGCCAGCAGCCAAAGCCGCTATGAGACCCAGTACTTC. The whole variable domain, remainder taken from reference TRBV7-7 and TRBJ2-5, is GAGVSQSPRYKVTKRGQDVTLRCDPISSHATLYWYQQALGQGPEFLTYFNYEAQPDKSGLPSDRFSAERPEGSISTLTIQRTEQRDSAMYRCASSQSRYETQYFGPGTRLLVL.